The 12 T cell receptor beta chains below were found in one sample sequenced in a study of neoadjuvant anti-PD-1 for oral cavity cancer. Profiling relied on immunoSEQ multiplex PCR, and the TCRdb table lists in-frame clones only, not all of them. The sample carries some 11,000 clones, about 61% recorded once. The source material was tumor tissue, sampled before nivolumab (anti-PD-1) treatment. All receptors derive from a person between 40 and 79 years old with oral cavity squamous cell carcinoma. The donor label of this sample is uncertain.

The table lists this clone with a few counts. CDR3 protein: CASSSPSGSRTGELFF. In DNA form, the CDR3 reads TGTGCCAGCAGCTCCCCCAGCGGGAGCAGAACCGGGGAGCTGTTTTTT. J is TRBJ2-2 and V is TRBV7-3; TRBD2 matches 8 bases. The CDR3 has 16 amino acids. V shed 4 bases, J shed 5 bases, and the junction held 9 bases outside the gene matches. The germline V gene has CDR1 SGHTA and CDR2 FQGTGA.

This clone appeared once. The sample holds other DNA sequences that translate to the same CDR3. The chain joins TRBV9 to TRBJ1-1; D may be TRBD1 (5 bases). CDR1 is SGDLS, CDR2 YYNGEE, per germline. V gave up 0 bases and J gave up 4 bases, with 13 bases separating them. The CDR3 totals 15 residues. In DNA, the CDR3 is TGTGCCAGCAGCGTAGCAGGGCCCCGAGGCACTGAAGCTTTCTTT. It encodes CASSVAGPRGTEAFF.

The chain recombines TRBV6-5 with TRBJ1-1; D is uncertain. The CDR3 has 13 residues. Germline V gene lookup returns CDR1 MNHEY and CDR2 SVGAGI. Deletions cut 6 bases from V and 1 base from J, with 9 bases between. CDR3 sequence (DNA): TGTGCCAGCAGGAAGAAGCAGAACACTGAAGCTTTCTTT. It specifies CASRKKQNTEAFF.

Only one count was recorded for this clone. The DNA of the CDR3 is TGTGCCAGCAGCTTATTTCGAGGGGGCAGTAACTATGGCTACACCTTC. It yields the protein CASSLFRGGSNYGYTF. The rearrangement uses TRBV7-6 and TRBJ1-2; the match to TRBD1 covers 7 bases. CDR1 and CDR2 (germline): SGHVS, FNYEAQ. This CDR3 has 16 residues. With 2 bases clipped from V and 1 base from J, the junction kept 7 bases outside the gene matches.

The V call is TRBV2, the J call TRBJ1-1, with 8 nucleotides matching TRBD1. CDR1 is SNHLY and CDR2 is FYNNEI in the germline V gene. This CDR3 comprises 17 residues. With 5 bases clipped from V and 0 bases from J, the junction kept 11 bases outside the gene matches. The CDR3 DNA sequence: TGTGCCAGCAGTAGGTACGGGACAGGCGGACTGAACACTGAAGCTTTCTTT. Protein: CASSRYGTGGLNTEAFF.

This clone occurred a few times. This chain's CDR3 is CSAYRGSEQYF. The CDR3 nucleotides read TGCAGTGCTTATAGGGGCAGCGAGCAGTACTTC. The V and J genes are TRBV20-1 and TRBJ2-7, with D possibly TRBD1 on 5 matching bases. The V and J ends lost 5 bases and 6 bases respectively, with 11 bases between them. Germline V CDR1 and CDR2: DFQATT, SNEGSKA (reference sequence). The CDR3 contains 11 residues.

This clone turned up a few times. DNA for the CDR3: TGTGCCACCAGCTCAGTAAGGGCATCTGGAAACACCATATATTTT. Residues: CATSSVRASGNTIYF. The rearrangement links TRBV15 to TRBJ1-3; D unresolved. The CDR3 sequence is 15 residues long. The germline V and J ends were trimmed by 5 bases and 1 base, with 12 bases remaining between them. Germline CDR1 and CDR2: LNHNV and YYDKDF (reference sequence).

This chain joins TRBV7-3 and TRBJ2-5; D remains ambiguous. Trimming cost V 5 bases and J 7 bases, with 14 bases left between them. The CDR3 is made up of 13 amino acids. Looked up from germline, CDR1 is SGHTA and CDR2 is FQGTGA. CDR3 loop: CASSVDPRRTQYF. The CDR3 DNA sequence: TGTGCCAGCAGCGTGGACCCCCGAAGGACCCAGTACTTC.

The chain links TRBV7-3 to TRBJ2-5; TRBD2 aligns across 11 bases. Germline V lookup: CDR1 SGHTA, CDR2 FQGTGA. CDR3 length: 16 residues. Germline trimming cut 5 bases from V and 5 bases from J; bases unmatched to any gene: 10. CDR3 in amino acids: CASSPMGSGRGETQYF. As DNA, the CDR3 is TGTGCCAGCAGCCCGATGGGTAGCGGGAGGGGGGAGACCCAGTACTTC.

The V and J genes are TRBV7-3 and TRBJ1-6; tentatively, D is TRBD1 (5 bases). This CDR3 comprises 15 residues. Germline loops: CDR1 SGHTA, CDR2 FQGTGA. Trimming shortened V by 5 bases and J by 9 bases, and 17 bases separated the two germline ends. The CDR3 here is CASSQLTDGGSPLHF. The CDR3 DNA sequence: TGTGCCAGCAGCCAACTGACAGACGGAGGTTCACCCCTCCACTTT.

This clone was observed a few times. The J gene is TRBJ1-4, the V gene TRBV7-6; D is unresolved. Germline CDR1 reads SGHVS; CDR2 reads FNYEAQ. The ends were cut back, 3 bases at V and 3 bases at J, with 14 bases in the middle. CDR3 length equals 16 residues. CDR3 protein: CASSLDPAAANEKLFF. CDR3 coding DNA: TGTGCCAGCAGCTTGGACCCAGCAGCCGCTAATGAAAAACTGTTTTTT.

V gene TRBV6-1 combines with J gene TRBJ1-6; 8 nucleotides agree with TRBD1. Germline assignment: CDR1 MNHNS and CDR2 SASEGT. The CDR3 is 15 residues long. Germline trimming cut 6 bases from V and 7 bases from J; bases unmatched to any gene: 8. CDR3 protein: CASRPSGDRNSPLHF. The CDR3 DNA follows: TGTGCCAGCAGGCCCTCCGGGGACAGGAATTCACCCCTCCACTTT.